This T cell receptor beta chain was profiled in a study of shared clonotypes between healthy human individuals. Loaded into unsorted PBMC replicate PCRs was roughly 300 ng DNA, tens of thousands of T cell genomes. Assay: immunoSEQ multiplex PCR; the TCRdb copy retains only in-frame clones and omits some. The table includes 400,000 to 500,000 clones, 70% to 80% detected once. The donors, healthy adults who were HIV-negative, had experienced no recent acute infections or vaccinations. Genomic DNA from unsorted samples was obtained from around 88 million PBMCs (per sample). This CDR3 has 16 amino acids. Germline loops: CDR1 SGHAT, CDR2 FQNNGV. V dropped 3 bases and J dropped 0 bases, with 13 bases sitting between them.

The TCR comes from a woman aged 40 to 49 in good health. Some clones in this sample may be carry-over from other donors' samples. Specimen: PBMCs. The chain combines TRBV11-2 with TRBJ2-3; TRBD2 might be the D (6 bases). CDR3 DNA sequence: TGTGCCAGCAGCTTTACCGGGGGACTTAGCACAGATACGCAGTATTTT. Translation gives CASSFTGGLSTDTQYF. Drawing the rest from reference TRBV11-2 and TRBJ2-3, the complete variable domain is EAGVAQSPRYKIIEKRQSVAFWCNPISGHATLYWYQQILGQGPKLLIQFQNNGVVDDSQLPKDRFSAERLKGVDSTLKIQPAKLEDSAVYLCASSFTGGLSTDTQYFGPGTRLTVL.